The source of this T cell receptor (beta chain) is a study of T cell responses to AZD1222 COVID-19 vaccine. Study conclusions and caveats: The number of AZD1222 recipients seropositive at baseline was only five to seven. A mostly white British donor set with more females was recruited, and clonal diversity was possibly underestimated. The study found vaccine-associated CD4 TCRs spanning spike, dominant at 160-218 and 743-854. There were repertoire samples only from the period after the peak T cell response.

Comments on this clone: Its matching antigen is unknown.

Germline assignment: CDR1 LGHNT and CDR2 FRNRAP. V lost 9 bases, J lost 6 bases, and 15 bases lay in between. The CDR3 extends over 13 amino acids. The table came from immunoSEQ multiplex PCR; TCRdb's copy has only in-frame clones and leaves some out. The table lists roughly 120,000 clones, roughly 87% of them singletons. This TCR derives from an adult in good health. The chain employs TRBV12-5 and TRBJ2-1; the D is unclear. Sequencing was performed on peripheral blood, taken on day 0 of AZD1222 vaccination. The CDR3 DNA reads TGTGCTAGGCCCCGGAGCGTTGCCAATGAGCAGTTCTTC. It is translated as CARPRSVANEQFF.